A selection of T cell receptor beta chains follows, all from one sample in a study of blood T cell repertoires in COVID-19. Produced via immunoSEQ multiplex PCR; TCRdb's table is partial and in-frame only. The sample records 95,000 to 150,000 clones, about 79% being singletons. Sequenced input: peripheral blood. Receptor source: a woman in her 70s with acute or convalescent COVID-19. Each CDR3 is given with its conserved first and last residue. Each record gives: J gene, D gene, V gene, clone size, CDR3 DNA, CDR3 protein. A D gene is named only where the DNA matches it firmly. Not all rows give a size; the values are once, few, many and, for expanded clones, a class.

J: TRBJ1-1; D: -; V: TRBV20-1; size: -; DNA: TGCAGTGCTAGAGATCGGACTGAAGCTTTCTTT; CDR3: CSARDRTEAFF
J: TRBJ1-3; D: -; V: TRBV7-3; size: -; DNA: TGTGCCAGCAGCTTAACGCCCGCGGAAGGAGGAAACACCATATATTTT; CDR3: CASSLTPAEGGNTIYF
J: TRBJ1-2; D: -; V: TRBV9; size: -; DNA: TGTGCCAGCAGCGTAGGCGTGACTGAATATGGCTACACCTTC; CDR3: CASSVGVTEYGYTF
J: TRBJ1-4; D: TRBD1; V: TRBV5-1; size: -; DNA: TGCGCCAGCAGCTTGGTCCCCAGGGGGGCAACTAATGAAAAACTGTTTTTT; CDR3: CASSLVPRGATNEKLFF
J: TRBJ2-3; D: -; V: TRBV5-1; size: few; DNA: TGCGCCAGCAGCTTGGCCGGGACTCAGACAGATACGCAGTATTTT; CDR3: CASSLAGTQTDTQYF
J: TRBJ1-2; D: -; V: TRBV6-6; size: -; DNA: TGTGCCAGCAGCCGACAGGTGCCGGACTATGGCTACACCTTC; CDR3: CASSRQVPDYGYTF
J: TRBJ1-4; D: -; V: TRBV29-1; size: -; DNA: TGCAGCGTTTCCCCCCCGGGGGGGATGGGGGCAACTAATGAAAAACTGTTTTTT; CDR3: CSVSPPGGMGATNEKLFF
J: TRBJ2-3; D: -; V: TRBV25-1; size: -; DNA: TGTGCCAGCAGTGAATACGGCACAGATACGCAGTATTTT; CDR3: CASSEYGTDTQYF
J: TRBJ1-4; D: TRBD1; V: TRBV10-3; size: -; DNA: TGTGCCATCAGCCCCGGGACAGCTCAAAAACTGTTTTTT; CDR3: CAISPGTAQKLFF
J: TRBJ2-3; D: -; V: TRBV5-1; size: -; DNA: TGCGCCAGCAATCCAGGGTCGTCAGATACGCAGTATTTT; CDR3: CASNPGSSDTQYF
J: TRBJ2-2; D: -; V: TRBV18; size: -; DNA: TGTGCCAGCTCACCAGTTGAGACAGGTGGGAACACCGGGGAGCTGTTTTTT; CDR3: CASSPVETGGNTGELFF
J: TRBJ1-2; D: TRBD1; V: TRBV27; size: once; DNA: TGTGCCAGCGCCCGGGCAGGGGGGTCAGCTAACTATGGCTACACCTTC; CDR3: CASARAGGSANYGYTF
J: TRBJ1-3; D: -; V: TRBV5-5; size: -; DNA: TGTGCCAGCAGCCTAAGTGTCTCTGGAAACACCATATATTTT; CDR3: CASSLSVSGNTIYF
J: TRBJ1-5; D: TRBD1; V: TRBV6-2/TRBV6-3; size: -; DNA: TGTGCCAGCAGCCCTAGGACAGGGGGGAGCAATCAGCCCCAGCATTTT; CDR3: CASSPRTGGSNQPQHF
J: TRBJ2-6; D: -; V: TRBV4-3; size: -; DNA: TGCGCCAGCAGCCCACAGGCGTTGGGGGCCAACGTCCTGACTTTC; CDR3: CASSPQALGANVLTF
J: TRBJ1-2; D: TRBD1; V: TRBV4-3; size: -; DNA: TGCGCCAGCAGCCAGGAGGTGACAGGGATCCATGGCTACACCTTC; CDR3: CASSQEVTGIHGYTF
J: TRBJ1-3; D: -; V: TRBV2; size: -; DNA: TGTGCCAGCACAGGGGAAGCTGGAAACACCATATATTTT; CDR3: CASTGEAGNTIYF
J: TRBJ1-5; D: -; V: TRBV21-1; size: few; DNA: TGTGCCAGTCCGGACAGGGGCCAGCCCCAGCATTTT; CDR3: CASPDRGQPQHF
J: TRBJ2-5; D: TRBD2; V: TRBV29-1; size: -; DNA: TGCAGCGTTGAAGGCGGGGGGGAGACCCAGTACTTC; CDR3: CSVEGGGETQYF
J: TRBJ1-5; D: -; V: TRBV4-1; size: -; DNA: TGCGCCAGCAGCCAAGATTACGCAGGTTATCAGCCCCAGCATTTT; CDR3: CASSQDYAGYQPQHF
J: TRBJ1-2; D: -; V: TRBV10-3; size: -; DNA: TGTGCCATCAGTGAGGTAGGGGACTATGGCTACACCTTC; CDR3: CAISEVGDYGYTF
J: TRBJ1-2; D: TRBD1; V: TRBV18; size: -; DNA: TGTGCCAGCTCACCGCCCTTACAGGGGGGTCGGGGCTACACCTTC; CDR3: CASSPPLQGGRGYTF
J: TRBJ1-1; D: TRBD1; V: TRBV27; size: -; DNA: TGTGCCAGCAGTTTAAGGACAGGGGGACGGGGCACTGAAGCTTTCTTT; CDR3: CASSLRTGGRGTEAFF